This T cell receptor beta chain originates from a study of blood T cell repertoires in COVID-19. This clone was counted only a few times. From germline, CDR1 is SGHRS and CDR2 YFSETQ. V lost 0 bases to trimming and J lost 10 bases, with 14 bases between them. There are 15 residues in the CDR3. Here immunoSEQ multiplex PCR was the method, and the copy in TCRdb shows in-frame clones only, minus some. The sample includes more than 95,000 clones, about 88% of them seen just once. The receptor was isolated from a human donor in a cohort sampled during active COVID-19. The sequencing sample was made of peripheral blood. The V gene is TRBV5-1, the J gene TRBJ1-6, with a weak D call TRBD1 (5 bases). The CDR3 is CASSLDGGAGSPLHF. The CDR3 DNA reads TGCGCCAGCAGCTTGGATGGAGGGGCAGGGTCACCCCTCCACTTT.